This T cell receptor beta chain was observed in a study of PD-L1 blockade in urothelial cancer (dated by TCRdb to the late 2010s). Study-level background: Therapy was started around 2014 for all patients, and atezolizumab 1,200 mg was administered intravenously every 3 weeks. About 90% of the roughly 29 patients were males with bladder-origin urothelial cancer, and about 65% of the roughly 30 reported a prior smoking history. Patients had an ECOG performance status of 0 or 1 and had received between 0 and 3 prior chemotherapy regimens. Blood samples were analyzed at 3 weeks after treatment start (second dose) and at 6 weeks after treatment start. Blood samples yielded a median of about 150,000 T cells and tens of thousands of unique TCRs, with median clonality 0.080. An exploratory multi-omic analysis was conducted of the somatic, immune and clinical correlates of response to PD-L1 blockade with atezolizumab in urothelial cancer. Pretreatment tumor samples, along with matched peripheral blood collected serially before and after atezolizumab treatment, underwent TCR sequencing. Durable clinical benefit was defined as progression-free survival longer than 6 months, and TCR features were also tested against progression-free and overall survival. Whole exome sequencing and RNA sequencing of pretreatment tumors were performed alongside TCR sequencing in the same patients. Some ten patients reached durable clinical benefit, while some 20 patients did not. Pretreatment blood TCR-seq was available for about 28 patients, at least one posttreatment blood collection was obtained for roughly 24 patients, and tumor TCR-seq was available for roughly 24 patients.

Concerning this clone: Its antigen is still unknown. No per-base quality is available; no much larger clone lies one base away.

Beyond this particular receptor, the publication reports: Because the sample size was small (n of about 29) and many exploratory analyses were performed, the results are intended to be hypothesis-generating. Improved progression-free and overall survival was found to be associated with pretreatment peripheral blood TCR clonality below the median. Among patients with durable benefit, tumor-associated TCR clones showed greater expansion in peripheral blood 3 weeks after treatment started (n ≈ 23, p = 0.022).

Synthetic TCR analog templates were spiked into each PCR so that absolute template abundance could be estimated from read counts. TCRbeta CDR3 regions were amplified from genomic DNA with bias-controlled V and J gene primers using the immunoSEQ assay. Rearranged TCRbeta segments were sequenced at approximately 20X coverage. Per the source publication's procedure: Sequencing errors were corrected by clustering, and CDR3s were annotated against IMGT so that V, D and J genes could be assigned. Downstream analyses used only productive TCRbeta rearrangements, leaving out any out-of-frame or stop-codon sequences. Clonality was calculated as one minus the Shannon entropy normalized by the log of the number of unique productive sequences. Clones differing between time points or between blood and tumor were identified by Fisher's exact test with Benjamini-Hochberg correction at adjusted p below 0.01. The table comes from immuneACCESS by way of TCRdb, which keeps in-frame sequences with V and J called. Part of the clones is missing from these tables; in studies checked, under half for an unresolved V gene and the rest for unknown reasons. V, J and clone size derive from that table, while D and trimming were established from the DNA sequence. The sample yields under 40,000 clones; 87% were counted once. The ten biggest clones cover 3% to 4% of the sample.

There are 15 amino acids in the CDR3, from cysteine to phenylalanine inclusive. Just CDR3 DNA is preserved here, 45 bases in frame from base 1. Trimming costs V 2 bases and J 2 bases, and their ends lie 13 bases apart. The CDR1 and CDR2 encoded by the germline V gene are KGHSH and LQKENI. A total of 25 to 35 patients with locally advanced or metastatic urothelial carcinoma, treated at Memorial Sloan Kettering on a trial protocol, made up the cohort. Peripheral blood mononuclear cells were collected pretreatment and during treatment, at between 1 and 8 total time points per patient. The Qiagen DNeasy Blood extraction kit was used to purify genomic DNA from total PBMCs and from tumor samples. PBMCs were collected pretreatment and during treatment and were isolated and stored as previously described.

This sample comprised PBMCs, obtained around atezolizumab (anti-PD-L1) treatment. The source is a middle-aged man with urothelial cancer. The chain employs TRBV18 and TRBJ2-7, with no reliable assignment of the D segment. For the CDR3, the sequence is CASSPSIGGPYEQYF. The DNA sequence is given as TGTGCCAGCTCACCATCGATCGGCGGCCCCTACGAGCAGTACTTC.